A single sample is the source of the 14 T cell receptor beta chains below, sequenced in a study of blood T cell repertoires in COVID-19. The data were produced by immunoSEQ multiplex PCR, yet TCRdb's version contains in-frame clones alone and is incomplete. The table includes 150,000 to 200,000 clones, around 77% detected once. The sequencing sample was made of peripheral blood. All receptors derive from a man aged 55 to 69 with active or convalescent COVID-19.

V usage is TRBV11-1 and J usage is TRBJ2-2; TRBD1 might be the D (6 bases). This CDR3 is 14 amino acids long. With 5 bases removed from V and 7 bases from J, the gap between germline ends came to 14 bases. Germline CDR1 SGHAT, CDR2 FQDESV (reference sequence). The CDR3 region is CASSEYNRVGELFF. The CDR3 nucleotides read TGTGCCAGCAGCGAATACAACAGGGTCGGGGAGCTGTTTTTT. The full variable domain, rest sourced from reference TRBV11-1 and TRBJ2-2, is EAEVAQSPRYKITEKSQAVAFWCDPISGHATLYWYRQILGQGPELLVQFQDESVVDDSQLPKDRFSAERLKGVDSTLKIQPAELGDSAMYLCASSEYNRVGELFFGEGSRLTVL.

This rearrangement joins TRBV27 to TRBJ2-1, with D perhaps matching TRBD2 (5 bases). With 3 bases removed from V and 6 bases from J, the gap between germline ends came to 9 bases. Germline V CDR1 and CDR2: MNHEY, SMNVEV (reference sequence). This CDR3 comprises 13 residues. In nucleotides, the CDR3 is TGTGCCAGCAGTTTGTCTAGCCTCAATGAGCAGTTCTTC. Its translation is CASSLSSLNEQFF.

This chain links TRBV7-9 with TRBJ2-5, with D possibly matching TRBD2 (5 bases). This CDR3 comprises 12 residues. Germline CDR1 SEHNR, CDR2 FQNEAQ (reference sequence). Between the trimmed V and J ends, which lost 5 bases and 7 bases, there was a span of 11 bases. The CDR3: CASSTLRGTQYF. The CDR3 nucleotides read TGTGCCAGCAGCACCCTTCGGGGGACCCAGTACTTC. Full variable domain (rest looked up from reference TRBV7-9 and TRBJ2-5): DTGVSQNPRHKITKRGQNVTFRCDPISEHNRLYWYRQTLGQGPEFLTYFQNEAQLEKSRLLSDRFSAERPKGSFSTLEIQRTEQGDSAMYLCASSTLRGTQYFGPGTRLLVL.

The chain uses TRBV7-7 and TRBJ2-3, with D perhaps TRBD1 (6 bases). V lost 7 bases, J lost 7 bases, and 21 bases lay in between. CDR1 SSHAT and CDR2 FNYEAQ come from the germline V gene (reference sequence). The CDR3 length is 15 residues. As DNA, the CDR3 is TGTGCCAGCACCATACGACGGACAGTTTGGAATACGCAGTATTTT. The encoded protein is CASTIRRTVWNTQYF. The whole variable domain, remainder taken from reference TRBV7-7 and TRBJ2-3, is GAGVSQSPRYKVTKRGQDVTLRCDPISSHATLYWYQQALGQGPEFLTYFNYEAQPDKSGLPSDRFSAERPEGSISTLTIQRTEQRDSAMYRCASTIRRTVWNTQYFGPGTRLTVL.

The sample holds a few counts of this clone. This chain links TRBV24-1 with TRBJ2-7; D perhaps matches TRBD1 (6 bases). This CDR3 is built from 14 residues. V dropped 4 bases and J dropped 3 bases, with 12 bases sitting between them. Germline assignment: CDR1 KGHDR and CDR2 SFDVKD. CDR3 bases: TGTGCCACCAGTGAGGCAGGGGCTGTCTACGAGCAGTACTTC. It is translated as CATSEAGAVYEQYF.

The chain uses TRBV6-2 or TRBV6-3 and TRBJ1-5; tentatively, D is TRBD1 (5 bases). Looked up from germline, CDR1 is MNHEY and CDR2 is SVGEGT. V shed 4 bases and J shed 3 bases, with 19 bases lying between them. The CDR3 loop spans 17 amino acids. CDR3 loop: CASSWQGVGSNNQPQHF. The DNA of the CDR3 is TGTGCCAGCAGTTGGCAAGGGGTAGGTTCTAACAATCAGCCCCAGCATTTT.

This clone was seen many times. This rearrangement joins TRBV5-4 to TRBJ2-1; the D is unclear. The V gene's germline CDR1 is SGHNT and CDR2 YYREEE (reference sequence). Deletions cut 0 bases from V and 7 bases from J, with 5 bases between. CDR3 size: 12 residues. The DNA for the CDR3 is TGTGCCAGCAGCTTGGTGCAGAATGAGCAGTTCTTC. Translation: CASSLVQNEQFF.

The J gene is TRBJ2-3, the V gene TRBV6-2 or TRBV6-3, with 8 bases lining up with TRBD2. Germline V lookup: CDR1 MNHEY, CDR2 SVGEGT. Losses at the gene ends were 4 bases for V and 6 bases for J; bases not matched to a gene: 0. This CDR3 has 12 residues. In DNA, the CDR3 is TGTGCCAGCAGTTCGGGGGGGGATACGCAGTATTTT. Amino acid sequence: CASSSGGDTQYF.

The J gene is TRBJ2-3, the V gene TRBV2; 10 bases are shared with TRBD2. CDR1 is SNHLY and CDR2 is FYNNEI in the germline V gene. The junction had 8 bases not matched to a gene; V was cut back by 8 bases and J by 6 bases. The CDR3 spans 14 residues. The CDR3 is CASRLGAGGDTQYF. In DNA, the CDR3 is TGTGCCAGCCGATTGGGAGCGGGAGGGGATACGCAGTATTTT.

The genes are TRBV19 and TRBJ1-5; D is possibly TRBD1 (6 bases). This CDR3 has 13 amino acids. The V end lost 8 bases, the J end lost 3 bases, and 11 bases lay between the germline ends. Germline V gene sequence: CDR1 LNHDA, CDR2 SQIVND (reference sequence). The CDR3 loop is CASVDSPNQPQHF. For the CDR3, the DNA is TGTGCCAGTGTGGACAGTCCCAATCAGCCCCAGCATTTT.

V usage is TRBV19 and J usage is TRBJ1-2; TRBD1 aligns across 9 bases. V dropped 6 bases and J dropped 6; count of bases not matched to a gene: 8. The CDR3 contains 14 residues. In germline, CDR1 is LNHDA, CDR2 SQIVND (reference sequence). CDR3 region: CASRISQGANGYTF. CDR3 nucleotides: TGTGCCAGTAGAATTTCACAGGGGGCCAATGGCTACACCTTC.

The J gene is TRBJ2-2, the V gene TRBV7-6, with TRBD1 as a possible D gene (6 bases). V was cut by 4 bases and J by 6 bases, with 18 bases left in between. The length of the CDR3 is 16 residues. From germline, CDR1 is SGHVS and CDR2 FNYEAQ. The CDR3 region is CASSSQQGPGSGELFF. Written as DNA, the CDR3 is TGTGCCAGCAGCTCCCAACAGGGCCCAGGCTCCGGGGAGCTGTTTTTT.

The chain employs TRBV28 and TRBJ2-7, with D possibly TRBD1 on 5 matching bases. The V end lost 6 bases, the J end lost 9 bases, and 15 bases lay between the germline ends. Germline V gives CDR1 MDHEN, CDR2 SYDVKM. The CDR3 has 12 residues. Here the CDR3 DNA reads TGTGCCAGCAGCAGTGACAGCCGGCGGCAGTACTTC. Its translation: CASSSDSRRQYF.

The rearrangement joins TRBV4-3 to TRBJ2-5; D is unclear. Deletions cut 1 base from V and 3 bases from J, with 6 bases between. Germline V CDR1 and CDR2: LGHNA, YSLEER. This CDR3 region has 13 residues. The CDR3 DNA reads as TGCGCCAGCAGCCAAGTCGGTAAAGAGACCCAGTACTTC. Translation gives CASSQVGKETQYF.